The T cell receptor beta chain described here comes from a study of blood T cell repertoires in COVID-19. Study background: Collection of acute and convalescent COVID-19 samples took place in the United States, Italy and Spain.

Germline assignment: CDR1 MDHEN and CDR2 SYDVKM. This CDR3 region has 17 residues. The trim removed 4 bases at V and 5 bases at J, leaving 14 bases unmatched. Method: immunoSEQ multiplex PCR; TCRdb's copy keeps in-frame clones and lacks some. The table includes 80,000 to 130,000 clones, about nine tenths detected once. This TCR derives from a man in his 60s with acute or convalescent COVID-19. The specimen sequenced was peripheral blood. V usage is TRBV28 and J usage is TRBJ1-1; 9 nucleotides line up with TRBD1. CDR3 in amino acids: CASSSLGQGGVKTEAFF. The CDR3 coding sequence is TGTGCCAGCAGTTCCCTGGGACAGGGTGGGGTTAAGACTGAAGCTTTCTTT. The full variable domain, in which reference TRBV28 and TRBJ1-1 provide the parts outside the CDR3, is DVKVTQSSRYLVKRTGEKVFLECVQDMDHENMFWYRQDPGLGLRLIYFSYDVKMKEKGDIPEGYSVSREKKERFSLILESASTNQTSMYLCASSSLGQGGVKTEAFFGQGTRLTVV.